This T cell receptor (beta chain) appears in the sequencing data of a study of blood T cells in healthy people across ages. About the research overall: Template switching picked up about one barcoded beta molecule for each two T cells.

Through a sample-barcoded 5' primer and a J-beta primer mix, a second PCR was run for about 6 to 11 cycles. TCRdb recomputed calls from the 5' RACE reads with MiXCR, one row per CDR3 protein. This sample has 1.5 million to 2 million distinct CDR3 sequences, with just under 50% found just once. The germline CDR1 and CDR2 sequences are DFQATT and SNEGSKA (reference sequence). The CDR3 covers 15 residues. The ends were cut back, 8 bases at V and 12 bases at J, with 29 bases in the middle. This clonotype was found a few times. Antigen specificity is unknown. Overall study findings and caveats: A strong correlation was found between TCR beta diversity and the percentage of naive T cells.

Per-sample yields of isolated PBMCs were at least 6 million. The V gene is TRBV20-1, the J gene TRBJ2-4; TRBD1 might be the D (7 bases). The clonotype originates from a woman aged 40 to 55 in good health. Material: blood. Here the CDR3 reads CSLQYAGGPQSGQYF. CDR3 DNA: TGCAGTCTACAATACGCAGGGGGGCCCCAGAGCGGTCAGTACTTC.